These T cell receptor beta chains were read from a single sample in a study of T-cell memory formation after mild COVID-19. Using its own MiXCR run on the 5' RACE reads, TCRdb lists one record per CDR3 protein. This table holds some 150,000 distinct CDR3 sequences, 25% found once. Sequencing was carried out using PBMCs or a T cell subset sorted from them (not recorded which). Every receptor here comes from an adult woman who had mild COVID-19 (a few samples of this study predate the infection). Cell type and time point are not known. Each CDR3 is given with its conserved first and last residue. A D gene is named only where the DNA matches it firmly. Clone size, where shown, is once, few, many, or a class for clones that have expanded.

j_gene | d_gene | v_gene | abundance | CDR3aa | CDR3nt
TRBJ1-1 | - | TRBV24-1 | - | CATSEGYWNTEAFF | TGTGCCACCAGTGAGGGGTATTGGAACACTGAAGCTTTCTTT
TRBJ1-2 | - | TRBV4-3 | - | CASSPISGGEYGYTF | TGCGCCAGCAGCCCCATTTCGGGGGGCGAATATGGCTACACCTTC
TRBJ2-7 | TRBD1 | TRBV15 | - | CATSRAFPGTGYEQYF | TGTGCCACCAGCAGGGCATTCCCCGGGACAGGGTACGAGCAGTACTTC
TRBJ2-5 | TRBD2 | TRBV4-1 | few | CASSPRLAGGLRETQYF | TGCGCCAGCAGCCCCAGACTAGCGGGGGGGCTCCGGGAGACCCAGTACTTC
TRBJ1-5 | TRBD1 | TRBV30 | - | CPKDRAKEPQHF | TGCCCTAAGGACAGGGCGAAGGAGCCCCAGCATTTT
TRBJ2-1 | TRBD2 | TRBV7-6 | - | CASSINVAGDYNEQFF | TGTGCCAGCAGCATTAATGTAGCGGGAGACTACAATGAGCAGTTCTTC
TRBJ2-7 | TRBD2 | TRBV7-6 | - | CASSLGGGSISYEQYF | TGTGCCAGCAGCTTAGGCGGCGGGAGTATTTCCTACGAGCAGTACTTC
TRBJ2-1 | - | TRBV20-1 | - | CSARDRRSYNEQFF | TGCAGTGCTAGAGATAGAAGGTCCTACAATGAGCAGTTCTTC
TRBJ2-1 | - | TRBV29-1 | - | CSVEGLPGRRDNEQFF | TGCAGCGTTGAAGGTCTCCCAGGGAGAAGGGACAATGAGCAGTTCTTC
TRBJ2-1 | TRBD1 | TRBV15 | - | CATSRDILQGVDEQFF | TGTGCCACCAGCAGAGATATTTTACAGGGGGTCGATGAGCAGTTCTTC
TRBJ2-1 | - | TRBV7-9 | - | CASSPPLTGLLMHEQFF | TGTGCCAGCAGCCCACCCTTGACTGGTCTTCTGATGCATGAGCAGTTCTTC
TRBJ2-1 | - | TRBV5-6 | few | CASSLSWDEQFF | TGTGCCAGCAGCTTGTCCTGGGATGAGCAGTTCTTC
TRBJ2-7 | TRBD2 | TRBV29-1 | - | CSASGTSGIYTYEQYF | TGCAGCGCCTCCGGGACTAGCGGGATTTATACCTACGAGCAGTACTTC
TRBJ2-2 | - | TRBV7-9 | few | CASSRPAEPNTGELFF | TGTGCCAGCAGCCGACCGGCAGAGCCGAACACCGGGGAGCTGTTTTTT
TRBJ2-5 | - | TRBV5-1 | few | CASSLVGEPGETQYF | TGCGCCAGCAGCTTGGTAGGGGAGCCTGGGGAGACCCAGTACTTC
TRBJ2-1 | TRBD1 | TRBV4-3 | - | CASSQDRGRVNEQFF | TGCGCCAGCAGCCAAGACAGGGGGCGGGTCAATGAGCAGTTCTTC
TRBJ1-6 | TRBD1 | TRBV30 | few | CAWSPGQRNSPLHF | TGTGCCTGGAGTCCGGGACAGCGTAATTCACCCCTCCACTTT
TRBJ2-7 | - | TRBV24-1 | - | CATSDLNYEQYF | TGTGCCACCAGTGATTTGAACTACGAGCAGTACTTC
TRBJ2-5 | TRBD2 | TRBV4-2 | many | CASSQNSGGQETQYF | TGTGCCAGCAGCCAAAATAGCGGGGGGCAAGAGACCCAGTACTTC
TRBJ1-1 | - | TRBV11-2 | - | CASSPSWGPNTEAFF | TGTGCCAGCAGCCCGTCGTGGGGGCCCAACACTGAAGCTTTCTTT
TRBJ1-2 | - | TRBV12-3/TRBV12-4 | - | CASSPGRTFDGYTF | TGTGCCAGCAGTCCGGGACGGACTTTTGATGGCTACACCTTC
TRBJ1-1 | - | TRBV5-1 | - | CASSLGSISGTAMVAAPEAFF | TGCGCCAGCAGCTTGGGTTCGATTTCGGGAACAGCCATGGTCGCAGCACCTGAAGCTTTCTTT
TRBJ2-3 | TRBD2 | TRBV29-1 | few | CSVEGLAVSTDTQYF | TGCAGCGTTGAAGGACTAGCGGTCAGTACAGATACGCAGTATTTT
TRBJ1-1 | - | TRBV5-6 | - | CASSLDRVTEAFF | TGTGCCAGCAGCTTGGACAGGGTCACTGAAGCTTTCTTT
TRBJ2-5 | TRBD2 | TRBV7-9 | - | CASSSVASGGEETQYF | TGTGCCAGCAGCTCCGTAGCTAGCGGAGGGGAGGAGACCCAGTACTTC
TRBJ2-5 | TRBD2 | TRBV27 | few | CASSLIAGEETQYF | TGTGCCAGCAGTTTAATAGCGGGGGAAGAGACCCAGTACTTC
TRBJ2-7 | - | TRBV5-1 | - | CASRTGTDYEQYF | TGCGCCAGCAGAACCGGGACGGACTACGAGCAGTACTTC
TRBJ2-4 | - | TRBV4-3 | - | CASSHLGARDIQYF | TGCGCCAGCAGCCACTTAGGGGCTAGGGACATTCAGTACTTC
TRBJ1-5 | TRBD1 | TRBV28 | few | CASRRQGGGHQPQHF | TGTGCCAGCAGGCGACAGGGTGGAGGACATCAGCCCCAGCATTTT
TRBJ2-7 | TRBD1 | TRBV3-1 | - | CASSQGQGFWQYF | TGTGCCAGCAGCCAAGGACAGGGATTTTGGCAGTACTTC
TRBJ2-7 | TRBD1 | TRBV6-4 | - | CASSGEDRTSYEQYF | TGTGCCAGCAGTGGTGAGGACAGGACGTCCTACGAGCAGTACTTC